The clone carrying this T cell receptor (beta chain) was recorded once. What it binds is unknown. Amplification targeted TCR beta CDR3 regions from RNA transcripts. The TCR CDR3 first-round RT-PCR relied on the HTBI primer set. One entry per CDR3 protein, called by TCRdb with MiXCR from the multiplex PCR reads. Among approximately 250,000 distinct CDR3 sequences, approximately 25% were seen once, and the ten largest hold 35% to 40%. These data are taken from a study of T cells in Graves' hyperthyroidism and ophthalmopathy. Whole-study results and caveats: The model's output predicted ophthalmopathy at a median of roughly seven months prior to onset. Stable hyperthyroidism was told apart from ophthalmopathy by a model built on 13 V-J features.

Trimming removed 6 bases at V and 2 bases at J, with 14 bases between. CDR1 is SGHAT and CDR2 is FQNNGV in the germline V gene. The CDR3 has 14 residues. For ophthalmopathy patients, the Clinical Activity Score was at least 3 and the NOSPECS grade at least 4; duration was under 3 months. Uncontrolled infection, other autoimmune disease, pregnancy or lactation barred patients from enrollment. Source material: blood. The clonotype was recovered from a woman in her 40s with Graves' ophthalmopathy. This chain joins TRBV11-2 and TRBJ2-7, with D possibly matching TRBD1 (5 bases). The CDR3 reads CASSPYRQPYEQYF. As DNA, the CDR3 is TGTGCCAGCAGTCCCTACAGGCAACCCTACGAGCAGTACTTC.